This is a list of T cell receptor beta chains from one sample in a study of OX40 agonist ivuxolimab in advanced cancers. Some clones are missing from TCRdb's copy, which holds only in-frame ones; the method was immunoSEQ multiplex PCR. Of over 15,000 clones detected, about 90% appear once; the ten largest clones hold approximately 49%. Sequences were derived from CD4+ or CD8+ T cells sorted from blood, sampled in a trial of the OX40 agonist ivuxolimab. Every receptor here comes from an adult with an advanced solid tumor such as melanoma, head and neck, liver or kidney cancer. Both conserved end residues are part of each CDR3. D genes are given only for firm matches. Size is stated for part of the rows, as once, few or many counts, or as a class when the clone is expanded.

D gene | J gene | V gene | clone size | CDR3 protein | CDR3 DNA
NA | TRBJ1-2 | TRBV29-1 | NA | CSVLLAGYTF | TGCAGCGTCCTCCTGGCGGGCTACACCTTC
NA | TRBJ1-5 | TRBV28 | NA | CASSLYPEERQPQHF | TGTGCCAGCAGTTTATACCCCGAAGAAAGGCAGCCCCAGCATTTT
NA | TRBJ2-3 | TRBV20-1 | NA | CSASTDTQYF | TGCAGTGCAAGCACAGATACGCAGTATTTT
TRBD1 | TRBJ2-7 | TRBV27 | NA | CASSWTGAPYEQYF | TGTGCCAGCAGCTGGACAGGGGCCCCTTACGAGCAGTACTTC
NA | TRBJ2-7 | TRBV6-1 | NA | CASSGSNRGYEQYF | TGTGCCAGCAGTGGATCTAATCGGGGGTACGAGCAGTACTTC
TRBD2 | TRBJ2-1 | TRBV29-1 | NA | CSVEDPGLAGGNEQFF | TGCAGCGTTGAAGACCCCGGACTAGCGGGAGGGAATGAGCAGTTCTTC
NA | TRBJ1-2 | TRBV29-1 | NA | CSVRDFLYGYTF | TGCAGCGTAAGGGACTTCCTTTATGGCTACACCTTC
NA | TRBJ2-7 | TRBV5-4 | NA | CASRNAPRDEQYF | TGTGCCAGCAGGAACGCCCCGAGGGACGAGCAGTACTTC
NA | TRBJ2-3 | TRBV11-2 | NA | CASSGERDTDTQYF | TGTGCCAGCAGCGGGGAGCGAGACACAGATACGCAGTATTTT
TRBD2 | TRBJ2-1 | TRBV19 | NA | CASSPVLAATSYNEQFF | TGTGCCTCCTCCCCGGTGCTAGCGGCCACCTCCTACAATGAGCAGTTCTTC
TRBD2 | TRBJ2-7 | TRBV5-1 | NA | CASSLAPGLGGEQYF | TGCGCCAGCAGCTTGGCTCCGGGACTAGGGGGCGAGCAGTACTTC
NA | TRBJ1-3 | TRBV9 | NA | CASSPVGSGNTIYF | TGTGCCAGCAGCCCAGTAGGGTCTGGAAACACCATATATTTT
NA | TRBJ2-7 | TRBV7-3 | NA | CASSPGNYEQYF | TGTGCCAGCAGCCCAGGGAACTACGAGCAGTACTTC
TRBD2 | TRBJ2-1 | TRBV5-5 | NA | CASTHELAVYNEQFF | TGTGCCAGCACCCACGAACTAGCGGTCTACAATGAGCAGTTCTTC
NA | TRBJ2-5 | TRBV5-4 | NA | CASSSRLGSETQYF | TGTGCCAGCAGCTCCCGACTGGGGTCAGAGACCCAGTACTTC
TRBD2 | TRBJ2-5 | TRBV9 | NA | CASSDSGRSQETQYF | TGTGCCAGCAGCGATAGCGGGAGGTCCCAAGAGACCCAGTACTTC
NA | TRBJ2-7 | TRBV6-1 | few | CASSEGGTGSFEQYF | TGTGCCAGCAGTGAAGGAGGAACAGGGAGTTTCGAGCAGTACTTC
NA | TRBJ1-1 | TRBV7-9 | NA | CASSGLGHGVAEAFF | TGTGCCAGCAGCGGGTTGGGACACGGGGTGGCTGAAGCTTTCTTT
NA | TRBJ1-4 | TRBV5-1 | NA | CASSLFTVGEKLFF | TGCGCCAGCAGCTTGTTCACAGTGGGAGAAAAACTGTTTTTT
NA | TRBJ2-3 | TRBV4-3 | NA | CASSQGGGGQGFTDTQYF | TGCGCCAGCAGCCAAGGAGGGGGAGGGCAGGGATTCACAGATACGCAGTATTTT
NA | TRBJ1-4 | TRBV18 | NA | CASSTGPNEKLFF | TGTGCCAGCTCAACGGGACCTAATGAAAAACTGTTTTTT
NA | TRBJ2-3 | TRBV4-1 | NA | CASSPGRGRAADTQYF | TGCGCCAGCAGCCCGGGGAGGGGGAGGGCCGCAGATACGCAGTATTTT
TRBD2 | TRBJ2-1 | TRBV19 | NA | CASSTGTSGNDEQFF | TGTGCCAGTAGTACCGGGACTAGCGGGAATGATGAGCAGTTCTTC
TRBD1 | TRBJ1-2 | TRBV29-1 | NA | CSARTGIVSNYGYTF | TGCAGCGCTAGGACAGGGATAGTTTCTAACTATGGCTACACCTTC
NA | TRBJ2-7 | TRBV4-3 | NA | CASSQDRFGPAQYF | TGCGCCAGCAGCCAAGATCGATTTGGACCCGCCCAGTACTTC
NA | TRBJ2-3 | TRBV19 | NA | CASQGRELTDTQYF | TGTGCCAGTCAGGGGCGCGAACTCACAGATACGCAGTATTTT
NA | TRBJ2-6 | TRBV19 | NA | CASSWGTEDNVLTF | TGTGCCAGTAGTTGGGGAACAGAGGACAACGTCCTGACTTTC
TRBD1 | TRBJ1-5 | TRBV27 | NA | CASSSFWTGVQPQHF | TGTGCCAGCAGTAGCTTTTGGACAGGGGTACAGCCCCAGCATTTT
TRBD2 | TRBJ2-5 | TRBV7-3 | NA | CASSLGGTSGRLETQYF | TGTGCCAGCAGCTTAGGAGGGACTAGCGGGAGGTTAGAGACCCAGTACTTC
NA | TRBJ2-7 | TRBV7-2 | NA | CASSANIPYEQYF | TGTGCCAGCAGCGCCAATATCCCCTACGAGCAGTACTTC
TRBD2 | TRBJ2-1 | TRBV2 | NA | CASSVSSGYNEQFF | TGTGCCAGCAGTGTGTCTAGCGGTTACAATGAGCAGTTCTTC
TRBD1 | TRBJ1-6 | TRBV19 | NA | CASSPGQGGYSPLHF | TGTGCCAGTAGTCCTGGACAGGGTGGTTATTCACCCCTCCACTTT
NA | TRBJ1-2 | TRBV27 | NA | CASSPSRNNYGYTF | TGTGCCAGCTCCCCGTCCAGGAATAACTATGGCTACACCTTC
NA | TRBJ2-1 | TRBV18 | few | CASSPSNYNEQFF | TGTGCCAGCTCACCATCGAATTACAATGAGCAGTTCTTC
NA | TRBJ1-5 | TRBV19 | NA | CASSLSGFGNQPQHF | TGTGCCAGTAGTCTTTCAGGGTTTGGCAATCAGCCCCAGCATTTT
NA | TRBJ1-1 | TRBV4-1 | NA | CASSPSPRNTEAFF | TGCGCCAGCAGCCCCTCCCCCCGGAACACTGAAGCTTTCTTT
NA | TRBJ2-7 | TRBV5-6 | once | CASSLSTAYEQYF | TGTGCCAGCAGCTTGTCCACCGCCTACGAGCAGTACTTC
TRBD1 | TRBJ2-7 | TRBV27 | NA | CASSNPGQGAYEQYF | TGTGCCAGCAGTAACCCGGGACAGGGGGCTTACGAGCAGTACTTC
NA | TRBJ1-4 | TRBV19 | NA | CASSVVGEKLFF | TGTGCCAGTAGCGTCGTTGGAGAAAAACTGTTTTTT
NA | TRBJ2-1 | TRBV5-1 | NA | CASRSGLLLDEQFF | TGCGCCAGCAGGTCGGGACTGCTTCTTGATGAGCAGTTCTTC
NA | TRBJ1-3 | TRBV19 | NA | CASSAGFSGNTIYF | TGTGCCAGTAGCGCAGGGTTCTCTGGAAACACCATATATTTT
TRBD2 | TRBJ2-1 | TRBV9 | NA | CASSASTSGSINEQFF | TGTGCCAGCAGCGCCTCGACTAGCGGGAGTATAAATGAGCAGTTCTTC
NA | TRBJ1-2 | TRBV7-9 | NA | CASSQDSFNYGYTF | TGTGCCAGCAGCCAGGACAGTTTTAACTATGGCTACACCTTC